These 20 T cell receptor beta chains were all obtained from the same sample, sequenced in a study of blood T cells in healthy people across ages. For the second PCR, which ran for about 7 to 11 cycles, a sample-barcoded 5' primer and a J-beta primer mix were used. Using its own MiXCR run on the 5' RACE reads, TCRdb lists one record per CDR3 protein. This repertoire shows about 1.5 million distinct CDR3 sequences, 35% to 45% found once; its top ten account for about 4%. Sequenced material: blood. All receptors derive from a young woman in good health.

This sequence joins TRBV6-2 or TRBV6-3 and TRBJ1-6; D remains unclear. The germline V and J ends were trimmed by 6 bases and 15 bases, with 15 bases remaining between them. The CDR3 covers 12 residues. Germline V lookup: CDR1 MNHEY, CDR2 SVGEGT. The CDR3 nucleotides are TGTGCCAGCAGCAACGGTCGGACTCTCCTCCACTTT. This translates into CASSNGRTLLHF.

This clonotype was picked up a small number of times. V usage is TRBV3-1 and J usage is TRBJ2-3; 14 bases match TRBD2. The J segment lost 5 bases and the V segment lost 3 bases, leaving 1 base of the junction unmatched. There are 15 residues in the CDR3. Per germline, CDR1 LGHDT and CDR2 YNNKEL (reference sequence). CDR3 bases: TGTGCCAGCAGCCAGGGGACTAGCGGGGGAGATACGCAGTATTTT. Its translation is CASSQGTSGGDTQYF.

The chain links TRBV27 to TRBJ1-5; D call uncertain. The V gene's germline CDR1 is MNHEY and CDR2 SMNVEV (reference sequence). CDR3 length: 17 amino acids. Trimming stripped 2 bases from V and 2 bases from J, with 16 bases between. CDR3 DNA sequence: TGTGCCAGCAGTTTAATAGGAGGAGGGTTTGGCAATCAGCCCCAGCATTTT. It specifies CASSLIGGGFGNQPQHF.

This chain connects TRBV4-1 to TRBJ2-7, with D uncertain. Per the germline V gene, CDR1 is MGHRA and CDR2 is YSYEKL. With 0 bases removed from V and 2 bases from J, the gap between germline ends came to 14 bases. The CDR3 sequence is 16 residues long. The CDR3 DNA reads TGCGCCAGCAGCCAAGATCTGCGCAGACCTGCCTACGAGCAGTACTTC. Its translation is CASSQDLRRPAYEQYF.

The chain recombines TRBV13 with TRBJ2-7; D unresolved. The germline V and J ends were trimmed by 0 bases and 0 bases, with 9 bases remaining between them. The CDR3 is 15 amino acids. Germline V gene data show CDR1 as PRHDT and CDR2 as FYEKMQ (reference sequence). Written as DNA, the CDR3 is TGTGCCAGCAGCTTAGGGGCGGACGGCTCCTACGAGCAGTACTTC. It encodes CASSLGADGSYEQYF.

CDR3 DNA: TGCGCCAGCAGCCAGGGGACAGGGTGGTTTACTGAAAAACTGTTTTTT. The encoded protein is CASSQGTGWFTEKLFF. The chain uses TRBV4-1 and TRBJ1-4; 9 nucleotides align to TRBD1. Germline lookup yields CDR1 MGHRA and CDR2 YSYEKL. This CDR3 is 16 amino acids long. Trimming removed 3 bases from V and 7 bases from J; junction bases left unmatched: 9.

This clonotype occurred once. The chain combines TRBV6-6 with TRBJ2-5, with 8 bases aligning to TRBD1. The CDR3 is made up of 11 amino acids. The germline V gene has CDR1 MNHNY and CDR2 SVGAGI (reference sequence). After removal of 11 bases from V and 4 bases from J, the junction contained 3 bases not matched to a gene. CDR3 nucleotide sequence: TGTGCCGCAGGACAGGGAGAGACCCAGTACTTC. Amino acid sequence: CAAGQGETQYF.

To note about this clonotype: A junction boundary mismatches the germline segment, possibly from a read error. The V and J genes are TRBV9 and TRBJ2-5, with TRBD2 matching 7 bases. The length of the CDR3 is 16 residues. Germline CDR1 is SGDLS and CDR2 is YYNGEE. The CDR3 spells CASSVLGGSGKETRYF. Written as DNA, the CDR3 is TGTGCCAGCAGCGTATTGGGCGGGAGCGGGAAAGAGACCCGGTACTTC. Drawing the rest from reference TRBV9 and TRBJ2-5, the complete variable domain is DSGVTQTPKHLITATGQRVTLRCSPRSGDLSVYWYQQSLDQGLQFLIQYYNGEERAKGNILERFSAQQFPDLHSELNLSSLELGDSALYFCASSVLGGSGKETRYFGPGTRLLVL.

About this clonotype: A junction boundary mismatches the germline segment, possibly from a read error. The J gene is TRBJ1-4, the V gene TRBV29-1; the D gene is possibly TRBD1 (5 bases). Germline values: CDR1 SQVTM, CDR2 ANQGSEA. The CDR3 consists of 11 residues. DNA for the CDR3: TGCGGCGTTGAGTCAGGGATGGAACTGTTTTTT. Translating gives CGVESGMELFF.

V gene TRBV9 combines with J gene TRBJ1-4; D uncertain. Trimming pared 3 bases from V and 4 bases from J, leaving 10 bases between. The length of the CDR3 is 14 residues. Germline V gives CDR1 SGDLS, CDR2 YYNGEE. This CDR3 is CASSATVINEKLFF. The CDR3 DNA follows: TGTGCCAGCAGCGCGACGGTAATTAATGAAAAACTGTTTTTT.

The chain couples TRBV2 to TRBJ2-1; 8 bases fit TRBD1. Germline trimming cut 3 bases from V and 8 bases from J; bases unmatched to any gene: 6. CDR1 is SNHLY, CDR2 FYNNEI, per germline. This CDR3 has 14 amino acids. CDR3 protein: CASSEDRVTDEQFF. DNA of the CDR3: TGTGCCAGCAGTGAGGACAGGGTAACCGATGAGCAGTTCTTC.

V usage is TRBV12-3 or TRBV12-4 and J usage is TRBJ1-4; a weak D match, TRBD1 (6 bases). V lost 4 bases to trimming and J lost 5 bases, with 14 bases between them. The CDR3 contains 15 residues. DNA for the CDR3: TGTGCCAGCAGTTCATCACAGGGATGGAATGAAAAACTGTTTTTT. Its protein is CASSSSQGWNEKLFF.

This clonotype was counted between two and nine times. This chain connects TRBV5-8 to TRBJ1-2, with 8 bases that match TRBD1. V lost 4 bases and J lost 0; bases outside the gene matches: 5. The CDR3 totals 15 residues. Germline V gene data show CDR1 as SGHTS and CDR2 as YDEGEE. As DNA, the CDR3 is TGTGCCAGCAGCGGATGGACAGGGTCTAACTATGGCTACACCTTC. It encodes CASSGWTGSNYGYTF.

This clonotype was recorded a few times. CDR3: CASSYVQETGYTF. As DNA, the CDR3 is TGTGCCAGCAGTTATGTGCAGGAAACTGGCTACACCTTC. The chain uses TRBV6-2 or TRBV6-3 and TRBJ1-2; D unclear. V was clipped by 3 bases and J by 7 bases, with 12 bases between them. The CDR3 extends over 13 amino acids. CDR1 and CDR2 from the germline V gene are MNHEY and SVGEGT.

V gene TRBV27 combines with J gene TRBJ2-1; D is possibly TRBD2 (6 bases). Germline V CDR1 and CDR2: MNHEY, SMNVEV (reference sequence). The CDR3 extends over 13 amino acids. Trimming took off 3 bases at V and 10 bases at J, with 13 bases between the two ends. Here the CDR3 DNA reads TGTGCCAGCAGTTTCTCAAGGGAGGACGAGCAGTTCTTC. Encoded protein: CASSFSREDEQFF.

V is TRBV4-2 and J is TRBJ2-3; the D gene is possibly TRBD2 (5 bases). This CDR3 spans 16 amino acids. V was pared by 2 bases and J by 6 bases, with 18 bases between. CDR1 is LGHNA, CDR2 YNFKEQ, per germline. The CDR3 coding sequence is TGTGCCAGCAGCCAAACTTCTAGCTTTTGGGCGGATACGCAGTATTTT. As protein: CASSQTSSFWADTQYF.

This clonotype was detected many times. The chain joins TRBV20-1 to TRBJ1-1; D is perhaps TRBD1 (6 bases). From germline, CDR1 is DFQATT and CDR2 SNEGSKA (reference sequence). CDR3 length: 14 amino acids. Deletions cut 4 bases from V and 3 bases from J, with 15 bases between. The CDR3 coding sequence is TGCAGTGCTAAGGGGCACACAGGGCACACTGAAGCTTTCTTT. It codes for CSAKGHTGHTEAFF.

Comment on this clonotype: Relative to the germline gene, one junction end is altered; a read error may explain this. The rearrangement uses TRBV4-1 and TRBJ1-1, with D unresolved. Germline lookup yields CDR1 MGHRA and CDR2 YSYEKL. The CDR3 runs to 13 residues. CDR3 nucleotides: TGCGCCAGCAGCCGCCAGGCGAACACTGGAGCTTTCTTT. As protein: CASSRQANTGAFF.

The rearrangement links TRBV7-3 to TRBJ2-1; 16 bases agree with TRBD2. Germline CDR1 and CDR2: SGHTA and FQGTGA. CDR3 length: 17 residues. V was clipped by 4 bases and J by 7 bases; unmatched bases: 7. CDR3 nucleotide sequence: TGTGCCAGCAGCTCGGGACTAGCGGGAGGGCGGGGAAATGAGCAGTTCTTC. This gives the protein CASSSGLAGGRGNEQFF.

The V call is TRBV10-3, the J call TRBJ1-2; TRBD1 agrees at 8 bases. The junction had 6 bases not matched to a gene; V was cut back by 6 bases and J by 6 bases. The CDR3 covers 13 residues. Germline CDR1 reads ENHRY; CDR2 reads SYGVKD. The CDR3 DNA follows: TGTGCCATCAGGTCCTCGGACAGGGATGGCTACACCTTC. Residues: CAIRSSDRDGYTF.